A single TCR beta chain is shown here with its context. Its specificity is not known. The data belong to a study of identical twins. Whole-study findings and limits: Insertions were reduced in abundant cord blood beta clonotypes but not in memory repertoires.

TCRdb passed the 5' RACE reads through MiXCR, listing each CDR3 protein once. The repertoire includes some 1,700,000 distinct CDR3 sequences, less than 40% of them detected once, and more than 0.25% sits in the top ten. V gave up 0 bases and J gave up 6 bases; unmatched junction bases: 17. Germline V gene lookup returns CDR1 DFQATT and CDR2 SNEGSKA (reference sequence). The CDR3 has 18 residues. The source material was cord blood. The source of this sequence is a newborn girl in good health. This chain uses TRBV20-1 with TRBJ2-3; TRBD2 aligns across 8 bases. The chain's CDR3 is CSARDPHLTGGPRDTQYF. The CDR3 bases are TGCAGTGCTAGAGATCCCCACCTAACGGGGGGGCCCCGGGATACGCAGTATTTT.